This T cell receptor (beta chain) was sequenced for a study of T cells in Graves' hyperthyroidism and ophthalmopathy. Study-wide points: In the analysis, a 13 V-J model separated ophthalmopathy from stable hyperthyroidism. Among clonotypes expanded in thyroid above 0.001, most were also found in blood.

This clonotype was observed a few times. Its antigen is not known. The investigators amplified TCR beta CDR3 regions from RNA transcripts. TCR CDR3 regions were first amplified by RT-PCR with HTBI primers. One entry per CDR3 protein, called by TCRdb with MiXCR from the multiplex PCR reads. Of about 740,000 distinct CDR3 sequences listed, approximately 14% are singletons. Germline-derived CDR1 and CDR2 are SQVTM and ANQGSEA. This CDR3 contains 13 residues. V shed 5 bases, J shed 3 bases, and the junction held 3 bases outside the gene matches. These patients, aged 18 to 65, had recently diagnosed hyperthyroidism lasting under 2 months. Clinical symptoms, serum thyroxine, TRAb, thyroid ultrasound and orbital computed tomography established diagnosis.

The clonotype was recovered from a woman aged 18-29 years with Graves' hyperthyroidism. The sample was blood. The chain combines TRBV29-1 with TRBJ2-3, with 9 bases matching TRBD2. The CDR3 spells CSVPSGRTDTQYF. The DNA for the CDR3 is TGCAGCGTTCCCAGCGGGAGGACAGATACGCAGTATTTT.